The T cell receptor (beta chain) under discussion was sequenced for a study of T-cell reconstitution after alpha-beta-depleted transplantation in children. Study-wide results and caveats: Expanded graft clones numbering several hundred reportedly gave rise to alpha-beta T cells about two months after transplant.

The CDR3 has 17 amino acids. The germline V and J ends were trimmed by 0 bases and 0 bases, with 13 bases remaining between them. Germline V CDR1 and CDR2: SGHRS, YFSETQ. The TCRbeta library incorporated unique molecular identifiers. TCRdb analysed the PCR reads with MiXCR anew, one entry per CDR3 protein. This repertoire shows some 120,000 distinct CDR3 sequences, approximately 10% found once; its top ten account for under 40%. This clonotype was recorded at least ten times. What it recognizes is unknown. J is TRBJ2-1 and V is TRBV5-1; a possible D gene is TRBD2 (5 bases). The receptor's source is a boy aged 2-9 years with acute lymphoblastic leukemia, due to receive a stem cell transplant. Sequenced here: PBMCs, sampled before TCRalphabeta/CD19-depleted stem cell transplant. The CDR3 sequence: CASSLGSGMSSYNEQFF. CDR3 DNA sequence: TGCGCCAGCAGCTTGGGGTCCGGGATGAGCTCCTACAATGAGCAGTTCTTC. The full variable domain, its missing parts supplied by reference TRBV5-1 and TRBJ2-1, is KAGVTQTPRYLIKTRGQQVTLSCSPISGHRSVSWYQQTPGQGLQFLFEYFSETQRNKGNFPGRFSGRQFSNSRSEMNVSTLELGDSALYLCASSLGSGMSSYNEQFFGPGTRLTVL.